This T cell receptor beta chain was documented in a study of blood T cell repertoires in COVID-19. The protocol was immunoSEQ multiplex PCR, while the TCRdb copy is restricted to in-frame clones and leaves out a portion. Here the sample spans 200,000 to 250,000 clones, nearly 90% being singletons. Germline V gene data show CDR1 as MNHNS and CDR2 as SASEGT. With 2 bases clipped from V and 6 bases from J, the junction kept 4 bases outside the gene matches. This CDR3 comprises 15 residues. The clonotype comes from a man between 18 and 35 years old with active or convalescent COVID-19. Sequenced material: peripheral blood. The chain carries TRBV6-1 and TRBJ2-1; 10 bases fit TRBD2. This CDR3 is CASSEQRGGSNEQFF. CDR3 in DNA: TGTGCCAGCAGTGAACAGCGGGGGGGCAGCAATGAGCAGTTCTTC.